These 27 T cell receptor beta chains were all obtained from the same sample, sequenced in a study of graft-versus-host responses after intestinal transplantation. These receptors' targets are unknown. The protocol was immunoSEQ multiplex PCR, while the TCRdb copy is restricted to in-frame clones and leaves out a portion. The sample consists of about 91,000 clones, more than 85% of them appearing once. This specimen consisted of unstimulated CD4+ T cells sorted from spleen or lymph node cells, obtained before transplant. The receptors here all came from a human donor who was the organ donor for an intestinal transplant.

The CDR3 nucleotides read TGCGCCAGCAGCCCCTGGACAGGCGAGGATGAAAAACTGTTTTTT. Its translation is CASSPWTGEDEKLFF. The chain has TRBV5-1 and TRBJ1-4, with 7 nucleotides matching TRBD1. The CDR3 contains 15 residues. The trim removed 4 bases at V and 6 bases at J, leaving 9 bases unmatched. From germline, CDR1 is SGHRS and CDR2 YFSETQ.

J is TRBJ2-1 and V is TRBV10-2; 9 bases map to TRBD2. The length of the CDR3 is 15 residues. V was clipped by 6 bases and J by 4 bases; unmatched bases: 7. Germline CDR1 WSHSY, CDR2 SAAADI. The CDR3 coding sequence is TGCGCCAGCAGGGGGACTAGCTACAGGTACAATGAGCAGTTCTTC. Residues: CASRGTSYRYNEQFF.

This chain uses TRBV4-2 with TRBJ2-2, with D possibly matching TRBD2 (6 bases). The CDR3 sequence is 17 residues long. Germline CDR1 reads LGHNA; CDR2 reads YNFKEQ. Trimming shortened V by 1 base and J by 6 bases, and 18 bases separated the two germline ends. CDR3 region: CASSQGRVGVRAGELFF. CDR3 DNA: TGTGCCAGCAGCCAAGGGAGGGTAGGTGTGCGAGCCGGGGAGCTGTTTTTT.

This clone turned up a few times. The V gene is TRBV7-9, the J gene TRBJ2-1; unclear D gene. V lost 2 bases, J lost 3 bases, and 5 bases lay in between. The CDR3 totals 13 residues. Germline CDR1 is SEHNR and CDR2 is FQNEAQ (reference sequence). DNA for the CDR3: TGTGCCAGCAGCTTATCCCTCTACAATGAGCAGTTCTTC. It codes for CASSLSLYNEQFF.

This chain links TRBV18 with TRBJ1-1; 8 bases align to TRBD1. Germline CDR1 KGHSH, CDR2 LQKENI. The CDR3 loop spans 16 amino acids. Unmatched junction bases numbered 9, after V lost 2 bases and J lost 4 bases. The CDR3 region is CASSPIAQGAPTEAFF. As DNA, the CDR3 is TGTGCCAGCTCACCAATAGCCCAGGGGGCGCCCACTGAAGCTTTCTTT.

This clone was detected only once. Here the CDR3 DNA reads TGCGCCAGCAGCTTTGAGGGTTATGGCTACACCTTC. Encoded protein: CASSFEGYGYTF. The genes are TRBV5-1 and TRBJ1-2; D is undetermined. V shed 2 bases and J shed 5 bases, with 7 bases lying between them. The CDR3 loop spans 12 amino acids. Per germline, CDR1 SGHRS and CDR2 YFSETQ.

The V gene is TRBV11-3, the J gene TRBJ2-2, with no clear D. The V gene lost 5 bases and the J gene lost 0 bases, with 13 bases spanning the gap. This CDR3 contains 16 residues. Germline CDR1 reads SGHNT; CDR2 reads YENEEA. The CDR3 here is CASSPTGRANTGELFF. The CDR3 DNA reads as TGTGCCAGCAGCCCTACTGGTCGTGCGAACACCGGGGAGCTGTTTTTT. The complete variable domain, with remaining parts taken from reference TRBV11-3 and TRBJ2-2, reads EAGVVQSPRYKIIEKKQPVAFWCNPISGHNTLYWYLQNLGQGPELLIRYENEEAVDDSQLPKDRFSAERLKGVDSTLKIQPAELGDSAVYLCASSPTGRANTGELFFGEGSRLTVL.

The genes are TRBV10-3 and TRBJ1-4, with D possibly matching TRBD1 (6 bases). CDR1 is ENHRY, CDR2 SYGVKD, per germline. V gave up 6 bases and J gave up 5 bases, with 10 bases separating them. This CDR3 has 13 residues. The CDR3 bases are TGTGCCATCAGGCCAGGGGCAAATGAAAAACTGTTTTTT. Amino acids: CAIRPGANEKLFF.

The chain couples TRBV12-5 to TRBJ2-5, with D possibly matching TRBD1 (5 bases). Germline V gene data show CDR1 as LGHNT and CDR2 as FRNRAP. The CDR3 length is 14 residues. The V gene lost 1 base and the J gene lost 0 bases, with 6 bases spanning the gap. CDR3 sequence (DNA): TGTGCTAGTGGTTTGGGACAGTACCAAGAGACCCAGTACTTC. Protein product: CASGLGQYQETQYF.

V gene TRBV29-1 combines with J gene TRBJ2-7; no clear D. CDR1 SQVTM and CDR2 ANQGSEA come from the germline V gene. This CDR3 spans 13 amino acids. Trimming removed 7 bases from V and 0 bases from J, with 13 bases in between. The CDR3 region is CSAIDSFSYEQYF. Written as DNA, the CDR3 is TGCAGCGCTATCGACTCCTTCTCCTACGAGCAGTACTTC.

This chain joins TRBV5-4 and TRBJ1-1; D unclear. The CDR3 length is 13 residues. The ends were cut back, 4 bases at V and 7 bases at J, with 14 bases in the middle. Germline CDR1 is SGHNT and CDR2 is YYREEE (reference sequence). The CDR3 nucleotides read TGTGCCAGCAGCAGGAGAGACCGCCTTGAAGCTTTCTTT. Amino acids: CASSRRDRLEAFF.

V usage is TRBV4-2 and J usage is TRBJ1-2; the D gene is possibly TRBD1 (5 bases). The V gene's germline CDR1 is LGHNA and CDR2 YNFKEQ. CDR3 length equals 16 residues. V lost 0 bases and J 4 bases, leaving 15 bases between the germline ends. CDR3 coding DNA: TGTGCCAGCAGCCAAGACCCTTTTGGACACCTCTATGGCTACACCTTC. Its translation is CASSQDPFGHLYGYTF.

The chain employs TRBV27 and TRBJ2-1, with TRBD1 identical over 9 bases. The junction had 7 bases not matched to a gene; V was cut back by 3 bases and J by 7 bases. The CDR3 extends over 15 amino acids. Germline loops: CDR1 MNHEY, CDR2 SMNVEV (reference sequence). As DNA, the CDR3 is TGTGCCAGCAGTTTTCAGGACAGGGGAGGGAATGAGCAGTTCTTC. It specifies CASSFQDRGGNEQFF.

This sequence joins TRBV28 and TRBJ2-5, with TRBD2 identical over 8 bases. The end of the DNA aligns better with TRBJ2-7, so the J call may be wrong. Germline loops: CDR1 MDHEN, CDR2 SYDVKM. The CDR3 loop spans 17 amino acids. CDR3 sequence (DNA): TGTGCCAGCAGTTTAACCCTCCTCCGGGAGGGTCCCCACGAGCAGTACTTC. It encodes CASSLTLLREGPHEQYF.

Of note for this clone: In the same sample, other DNA sequences code for this CDR3. The rearrangement uses TRBV5-1 and TRBJ1-5; D call uncertain. The germline CDR1 and CDR2 sequences are SGHRS and YFSETQ. The CDR3 length is 14 residues. Trimming stripped 0 bases from V and 4 bases from J, with 8 bases between. CDR3 DNA: TGCGCCAGCAGCTTGGCGGGGAGGAATCAGCCCCAGCATTTT. It encodes CASSLAGRNQPQHF.

This chain links TRBV28 with TRBJ2-1; 7 nucleotides agree with TRBD1. V lost 6 bases and J lost 6; bases outside the gene matches: 11. The germline CDR1 and CDR2 sequences are MDHEN and SYDVKM. The CDR3 has 15 residues. The CDR3 coding sequence is TGTGCCAGCAGCAGCAATCTAGACAGGGCCAATGAGCAGTTCTTC. The encoded protein is CASSSNLDRANEQFF. Supplemented by reference TRBV28 and TRBJ2-1, the full variable domain reads DVKVTQSSRYLVKRTGEKVFLECVQDMDHENMFWYRQDPGLGLRLIYFSYDVKMKEKGDIPEGYSVSREKKERFSLILESASTNQTSMYLCASSSNLDRANEQFFGPGTRLTVL.

The rearrangement uses TRBV30 and TRBJ2-2; 7 nucleotides match TRBD1. The trim removed 4 bases at V and 2 bases at J, leaving 4 bases unmatched. This CDR3 spans 14 amino acids. Germline lookup yields CDR1 GTSNPN and CDR2 SVGIG (reference sequence). The CDR3 DNA sequence: TGTGCCTGGAAACAGGGGCCAAACACCGGGGAGCTGTTTTTT. Its protein is CAWKQGPNTGELFF. Based on the CDR3 plus reference TRBV30 and TRBJ2-2, the full variable domain is SQTIHQWPATLVQPVGSPLSLECTVEGTSNPNLYWYRQAAGRGLQLLFYSVGIGQISSEVPQNLSASRPQDRQFILSSKKLLLSDSGFYLCAWKQGPNTGELFFGEGSRLTVL.

The V and J genes are TRBV7-8 and TRBJ2-7, with D perhaps TRBD2 (5 bases). The V end lost 6 bases, the J end lost 3 bases, and 12 bases lay between the germline ends. This CDR3 spans 13 amino acids. CDR1 and CDR2 from the germline V gene are SGHVS and FQNEAQ. CDR3 protein: CASRREYSYEQYF. The CDR3 bases are TGTGCCAGCAGAAGGGAGTATAGCTACGAGCAGTACTTC.

The table lists this clone with a count of one. The rearrangement uses TRBV6-5 and TRBJ1-5, with TRBD1 identical over 7 bases. CDR1 and CDR2 from the germline V gene are MNHEY and SVGAGI. V was pared by 8 bases and J by 4 bases, with 2 bases of the junction left unmatched. The CDR3 is 12 residues long. The CDR3 is CASGDSNQPQHF. The CDR3 bases are TGTGCCAGCGGGGACAGTAATCAGCCCCAGCATTTT.

V gene TRBV11-1 combines with J gene TRBJ1-5, with D perhaps TRBD1 (5 bases). V was trimmed by 5 bases and J by 5 bases, leaving 16 bases between them. Looked up from germline, CDR1 is SGHAT and CDR2 is FQDESV (reference sequence). CDR3 length: 15 amino acids. The CDR3 sequence: CASSRGLLHDQPQHF. The CDR3 nucleotides are TGTGCCAGCAGCCGGGGACTCCTCCATGATCAGCCCCAGCATTTT.

V is TRBV19 and J is TRBJ2-5; no reliable D call. The V end was cut by 3 bases, the J end by 5 bases, with 13 bases between. This CDR3 region has 14 residues. Germline-derived CDR1 and CDR2 are LNHDA and SQIVND (reference sequence). The CDR3 sequence is CASSMQLAGETQYF. DNA of the CDR3: TGTGCCAGTAGTATGCAACTGGCCGGGGAGACCCAGTACTTC.

J is TRBJ1-5 and V is TRBV27; possibly TRBD1 for D (6 bases). V was cut by 5 bases and J by 4 bases, with 9 bases left in between. Germline assignment: CDR1 MNHEY and CDR2 SMNVEV (reference sequence). The CDR3 totals 13 residues. The CDR3 nucleotides are TGTGCCAGCAGTCGACAGGCTAATCAGCCCCAGCATTTT. Translating it yields CASSRQANQPQHF.

The V call is TRBV29-1, the J call TRBJ1-1, with D perhaps matching TRBD1 (6 bases). From germline, CDR1 is SQVTM and CDR2 ANQGSEA. The CDR3 is 18 residues long. The V end lost 0 bases, the J end lost 1 base, and 21 bases lay between the germline ends. Here the CDR3 DNA reads TGCAGCGTTGAAGATCTTTCCCCGTTGGGGACAAGGAACACTGAAGCTTTCTTT. Translated, it gives CSVEDLSPLGTRNTEAFF.

This chain links TRBV11-2 with TRBJ2-1, with 8 bases aligning to TRBD2. Germline V CDR1 and CDR2: SGHAT, FQNNGV. CDR3 length equals 16 residues. Trimming at V came to 2 bases and at J to 7 bases, leaving 10 bases not matched to a gene. The CDR3 loop is CASSLFPPGGRNEQFF. For the CDR3, the DNA is TGTGCCAGCAGCTTATTTCCGCCGGGAGGGAGGAATGAGCAGTTCTTC.

The rearrangement uses TRBV19 and TRBJ1-4; D unresolved. CDR3 size: 17 residues. Trimming stripped 0 bases from V and 2 bases from J, with 13 bases between. The V gene's germline CDR1 is LNHDA and CDR2 SQIVND (reference sequence). CDR3 nucleotide sequence: TGTGCCAGTAGTATAGATGGTCAAGGGAGGACTAATGAAAAACTGTTTTTT. Protein sequence: CASSIDGQGRTNEKLFF.

This chain links TRBV5-6 with TRBJ2-5, with a tentative D call TRBD2 (5 bases). Germline V lookup: CDR1 SGHDT, CDR2 YYEEEE. Trimming took off 0 bases at V and 7 bases at J, with 22 bases between the two ends. The CDR3 runs to 17 residues. The CDR3 loop is CASSLARGLYLPGTQYF. CDR3 bases: TGTGCCAGCAGCTTGGCCCGGGGATTATATCTACCTGGGACCCAGTACTTC.

In this sample, this clone turned up once. The V and J genes are TRBV6-1 and TRBJ2-5, with D possibly TRBD1 on 6 matching bases. CDR1 and CDR2 (germline): MNHNS, SASEGT. Trimming stripped 4 bases from V and 4 bases from J, with 13 bases between. This CDR3 spans 14 amino acids. This CDR3 reads CASSAYRDGETQYF. In DNA, the CDR3 is TGTGCCAGCAGTGCTTACAGGGATGGAGAGACCCAGTACTTC.